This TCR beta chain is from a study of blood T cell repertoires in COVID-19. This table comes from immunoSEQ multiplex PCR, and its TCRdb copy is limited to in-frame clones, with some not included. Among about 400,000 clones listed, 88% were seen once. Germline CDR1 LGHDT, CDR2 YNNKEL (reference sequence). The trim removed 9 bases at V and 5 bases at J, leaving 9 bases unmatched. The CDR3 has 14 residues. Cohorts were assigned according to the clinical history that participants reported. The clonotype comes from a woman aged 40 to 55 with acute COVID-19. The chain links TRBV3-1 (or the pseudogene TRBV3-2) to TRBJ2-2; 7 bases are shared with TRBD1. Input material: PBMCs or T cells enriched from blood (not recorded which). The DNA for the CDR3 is TGTGCCAGTTCGACAGGGTTGGGGACCGGGGAGCTGTTTTTT. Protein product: CASSTGLGTGELFF.